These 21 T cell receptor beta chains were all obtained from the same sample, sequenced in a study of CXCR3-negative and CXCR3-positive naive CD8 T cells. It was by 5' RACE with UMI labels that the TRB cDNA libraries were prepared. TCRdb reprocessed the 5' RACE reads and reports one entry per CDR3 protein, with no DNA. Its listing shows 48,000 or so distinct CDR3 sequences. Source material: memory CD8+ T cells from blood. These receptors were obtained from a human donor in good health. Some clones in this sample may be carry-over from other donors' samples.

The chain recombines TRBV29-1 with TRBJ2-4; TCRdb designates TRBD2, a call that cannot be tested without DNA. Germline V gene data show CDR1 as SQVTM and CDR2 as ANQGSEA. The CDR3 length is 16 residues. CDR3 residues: CSVVGLAEHPKNIQYF.

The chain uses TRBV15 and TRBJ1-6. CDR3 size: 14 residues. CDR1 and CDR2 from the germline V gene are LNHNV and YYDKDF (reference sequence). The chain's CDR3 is CATSYSSYNSPLHF.

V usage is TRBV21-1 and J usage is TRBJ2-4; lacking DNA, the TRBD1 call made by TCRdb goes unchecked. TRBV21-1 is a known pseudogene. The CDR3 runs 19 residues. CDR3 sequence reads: CASSKCRSAALRGKNIQYF.

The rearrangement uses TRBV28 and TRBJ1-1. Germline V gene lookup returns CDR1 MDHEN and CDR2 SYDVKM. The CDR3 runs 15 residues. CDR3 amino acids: CASSLTYLGNTEAFF.

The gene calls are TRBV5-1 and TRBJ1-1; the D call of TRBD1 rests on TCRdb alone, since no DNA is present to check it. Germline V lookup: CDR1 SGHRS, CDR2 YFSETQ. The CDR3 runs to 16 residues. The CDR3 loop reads CASSDVGGRMNTEAFF.

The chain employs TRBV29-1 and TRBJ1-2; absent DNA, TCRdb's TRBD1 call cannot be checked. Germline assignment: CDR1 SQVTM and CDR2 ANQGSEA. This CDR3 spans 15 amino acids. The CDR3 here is CSVEGARGPYLGYTF.

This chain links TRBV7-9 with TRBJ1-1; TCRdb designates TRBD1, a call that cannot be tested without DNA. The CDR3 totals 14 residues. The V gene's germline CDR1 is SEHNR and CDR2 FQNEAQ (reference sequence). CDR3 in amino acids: CASSPGQTNTEAFF.

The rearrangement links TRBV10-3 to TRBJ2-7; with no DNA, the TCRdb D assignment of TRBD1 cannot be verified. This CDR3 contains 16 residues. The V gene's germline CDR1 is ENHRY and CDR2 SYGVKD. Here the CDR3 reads CAISESGGLSSYEQYF.

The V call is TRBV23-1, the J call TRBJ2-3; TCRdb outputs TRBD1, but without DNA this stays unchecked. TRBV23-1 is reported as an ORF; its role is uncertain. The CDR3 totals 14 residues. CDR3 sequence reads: CASSQIPGHHTQYF.

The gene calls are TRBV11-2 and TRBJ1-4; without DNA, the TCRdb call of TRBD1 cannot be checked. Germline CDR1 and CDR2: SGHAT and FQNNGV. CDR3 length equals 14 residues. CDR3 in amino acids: CASIPRGALEKLFF.

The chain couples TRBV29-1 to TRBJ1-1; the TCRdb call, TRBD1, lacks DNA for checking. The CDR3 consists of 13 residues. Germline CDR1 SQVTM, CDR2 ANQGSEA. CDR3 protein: CSVRTGACTEAFF.

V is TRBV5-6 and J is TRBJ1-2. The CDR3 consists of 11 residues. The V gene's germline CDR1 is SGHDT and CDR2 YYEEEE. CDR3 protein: CASSSTGYRSF.

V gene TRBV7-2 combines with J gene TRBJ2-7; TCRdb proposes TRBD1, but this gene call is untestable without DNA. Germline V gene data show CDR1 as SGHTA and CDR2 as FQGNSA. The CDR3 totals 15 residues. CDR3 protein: CASCEGGGSSYEQYF. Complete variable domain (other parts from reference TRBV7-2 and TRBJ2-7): GAGVSQSPSNKVTEKGKDVELRCDPISGHTALYWYRQSLGQGLEFLIYFQGNSAPDKSGLPSDRFSAERTGGSVSTLTIQRTQQEDSAVYLCASCEGGGSSYEQYFGPGTRLTVT.

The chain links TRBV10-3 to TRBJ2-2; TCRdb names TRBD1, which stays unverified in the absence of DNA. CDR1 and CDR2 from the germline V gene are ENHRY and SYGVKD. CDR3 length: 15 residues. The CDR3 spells CAISERTANTGELFF.

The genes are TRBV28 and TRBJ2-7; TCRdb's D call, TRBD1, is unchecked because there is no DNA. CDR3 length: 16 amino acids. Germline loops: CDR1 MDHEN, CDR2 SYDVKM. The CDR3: CASSSFEGASYEEQYF.

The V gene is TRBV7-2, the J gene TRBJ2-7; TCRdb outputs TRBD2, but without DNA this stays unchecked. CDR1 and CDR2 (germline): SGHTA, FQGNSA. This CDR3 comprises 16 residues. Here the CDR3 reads CASSPSAGRTSYEQYF.

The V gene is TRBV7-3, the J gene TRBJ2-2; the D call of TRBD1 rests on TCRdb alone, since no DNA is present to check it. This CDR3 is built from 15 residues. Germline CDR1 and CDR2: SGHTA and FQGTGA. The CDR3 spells CASSSDTLTSGELFF.

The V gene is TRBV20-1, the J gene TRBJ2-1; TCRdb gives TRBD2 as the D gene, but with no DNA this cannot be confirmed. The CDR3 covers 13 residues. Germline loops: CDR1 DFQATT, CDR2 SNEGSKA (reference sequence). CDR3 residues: CSAPSGTIREQFF.

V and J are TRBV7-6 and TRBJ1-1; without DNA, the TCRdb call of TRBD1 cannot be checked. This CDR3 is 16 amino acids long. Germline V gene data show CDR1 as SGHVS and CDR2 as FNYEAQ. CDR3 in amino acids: CASSSPRGSGDTEAFF.

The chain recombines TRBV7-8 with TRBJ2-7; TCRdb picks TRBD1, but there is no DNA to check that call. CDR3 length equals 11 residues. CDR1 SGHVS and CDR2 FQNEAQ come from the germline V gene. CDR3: CSVGGRYEQYF.

The CDR3 loop is CASRDNYGYTF. The V gene is TRBV27, the J gene TRBJ1-2. CDR1 MNHEY and CDR2 SMNVEV come from the germline V gene (reference sequence). CDR3 size: 11 residues.